This passage covers 24 T cell receptor beta chains from one sample sequenced in a study of technical replicates of blood from a few donors. Sequencing was performed with immunoSEQ multiplex PCR; in TCRdb, only in-frame clones are kept and a portion is missing. Found here are roughly 87,000 clones, 85% to 95% of them singletons; the top ten hold around 0.22%. Material: T cells isolated from PBMCs. The receptors stem from a human donor in good health.

This chain links TRBV27 with TRBJ1-6; 7 bases are a match to TRBD1. The CDR3 totals 15 residues. V shed 7 bases and J 2 bases; nucleotides not matched to a gene: 5. Germline lookup yields CDR1 MNHEY and CDR2 SMNVEV (reference sequence). CDR3 amino acids: CASKRQGAYNSPLHF. In nucleotides, the CDR3 is TGTGCCAGCAAACGCCAGGGGGCCTATAATTCACCCCTCCACTTT.

The chain has TRBV2 and TRBJ2-1; the D gene is possibly TRBD2 (6 bases). The CDR3 has 14 residues. CDR1 and CDR2 (germline): SNHLY, FYNNEI. Trimming stripped 8 bases from V and 8 bases from J, with 19 bases between. The CDR3: CASRGTARVYEQFF. Here the CDR3 DNA reads TGTGCCAGCCGAGGGACTGCTCGCGTATATGAGCAGTTCTTC.

The table lists this clone with a count of one. The CDR3 bases are TGCGCCAGCAGTGGCGGCGCGAACACTGAAGCTTTCTTT. Translating it yields CASSGGANTEAFF. V gene TRBV10-1 combines with J gene TRBJ1-1; no definite D call. Trimming cost V 4 bases and J 1 base, with 7 bases left between them. The CDR3 is made up of 13 amino acids. Germline assignment: CDR1 WNHNN and CDR2 SYGVQD (reference sequence).

The chain joins TRBV6-5 to TRBJ2-1; 12 bases are a match to TRBD2. Germline trimming cut 2 bases from V and 4 bases from J; bases unmatched to any gene: 3. This CDR3 spans 16 amino acids. Germline assignment: CDR1 MNHEY and CDR2 SVGAGI. CDR3 sequence: CASSYASGRVYNEQFF. The CDR3, as DNA: TGTGCCAGCAGTTACGCTAGCGGGAGGGTATACAATGAGCAGTTCTTC.

The V gene is TRBV4-1, the J gene TRBJ1-4, with D possibly TRBD1 on 5 matching bases. Trimming left V 4 bases short and J 2 bases short, with 8 bases between. CDR1 is MGHRA and CDR2 is YSYEKL in the germline V gene. This CDR3 is 14 amino acids long. This CDR3 reads CASSRYRTNEKLFF. The CDR3 nucleotides read TGCGCCAGCAGCCGTTACAGGACTAATGAAAAACTGTTTTTT.

The rearrangement links TRBV9 to TRBJ1-2; maybe TRBD1 (6 bases). The germline V gene has CDR1 SGDLS and CDR2 YYNGEE. This CDR3 is 12 amino acids long. Between the trimmed V and J ends, which lost 6 bases and 4 bases, there was a span of 10 bases. The CDR3 coding sequence is TGTGCCAGCAACAGGGATCCCTATGGCTACACCTTC. This sequence encodes CASNRDPYGYTF.

This chain uses TRBV7-6 with TRBJ2-7, with 7 bases lining up with TRBD1. Per germline, CDR1 SGHVS and CDR2 FNYEAQ. This CDR3 is 15 amino acids long. Unmatched junction bases numbered 8, after V lost 4 bases and J lost 2 bases. The DNA of the CDR3 is TGTGCCAGCAGCTCAACCCGGGACAGACCCTACGAGCAGTACTTC. Amino acids: CASSSTRDRPYEQYF. The full variable domain, in which reference TRBV7-6 and TRBJ2-7 provide the parts outside the CDR3, is GAGVSQSPRYKVTKRGQDVALRCDPISGHVSLYWYRQALGQGPEFLTYFNYEAQQDKSGLPNDRFSAERPEGSISTLTIQRTEQRDSAMYRCASSSTRDRPYEQYFGPGTRLTVT.

The chain recombines TRBV10-3 with TRBJ2-7; TRBD1 matches at 9 bases. This CDR3 has 14 residues. Germline V gene lookup returns CDR1 ENHRY and CDR2 SYGVKD. The J segment lost 5 bases and the V segment lost 5 bases, leaving 7 bases of the junction unmatched. Written as DNA, the CDR3 is TGTGCCATCAGTAACGGACAGGGGACGGACGAGCAGTACTTC. This translates into CAISNGQGTDEQYF.

The chain has TRBV13 and TRBJ2-1, with 10 bases matching TRBD1. The CDR3 has 14 residues. In germline, CDR1 is PRHDT, CDR2 FYEKMQ (reference sequence). The J segment lost 9 bases and the V segment lost 0 bases, leaving 2 bases of the junction unmatched. This CDR3 is CASSLGTGGGEQFF. The CDR3 DNA follows: TGTGCCAGCAGCTTAGGGACAGGGGGCGGTGAGCAGTTCTTC. Variable domain in full (rest from reference TRBV13 and TRBJ2-1): AAGVIQSPRHLIKEKRETATLKCYPIPRHDTVYWYQQGPGQDPQFLISFYEKMQSDKGSIPDRFSAQQFSDYHSELNMSSLELGDSALYFCASSLGTGGGEQFFGPGTRLTVL.

The rearrangement links TRBV15 to TRBJ1-2, with D possibly matching TRBD1 (6 bases). The CDR3 has 14 residues. CDR1 is LNHNV and CDR2 is YYDKDF in the germline V gene (reference sequence). V was cut by 0 bases and J by 4 bases, with 9 bases left in between. CDR3 DNA sequence: TGTGCCACCAGCAGAGAACAGGGCCTCTATGGCTACACCTTC. Its translation: CATSREQGLYGYTF.

This rearrangement joins TRBV5-4 to TRBJ1-1; 7 bases align to TRBD1. Trimming at V came to 4 bases and at J to 2 bases, leaving 5 bases not matched to a gene. Germline lookup yields CDR1 SGHNT and CDR2 YYREEE (reference sequence). The CDR3 is 14 amino acids. The CDR3 spells CASSGDRVNTEAFF. CDR3 bases: TGTGCCAGCAGCGGAGACAGGGTAAACACTGAAGCTTTCTTT.

The chain recombines TRBV6-6 with TRBJ2-1; possible D gene TRBD2, 6 bases. The V gene's germline CDR1 is MNHNY and CDR2 SVGAGI (reference sequence). This CDR3 contains 15 residues. Trimming took off 6 bases at V and 7 bases at J, with 19 bases between the two ends. The CDR3, as DNA: TGTGCCAGCAGCTACACCGGGACTTCCGGGAATGAGCAGTTCTTC. Its protein product is CASSYTGTSGNEQFF.

This chain uses TRBV18 with TRBJ2-3; TRBD1 aligns across 11 bases. J was trimmed by 2 bases and V by 1 base; bases with no gene match: 5. CDR1 is KGHSH, CDR2 LQKENI, per germline. The CDR3 loop spans 17 amino acids. This chain's CDR3 is CASSPLGQGAFTDTQYF. DNA of the CDR3: TGTGCCAGCTCACCACTCGGACAGGGGGCGTTCACAGATACGCAGTATTTT.

This chain connects TRBV19 to TRBJ2-7; D might be TRBD1 (6 bases). Trimming shortened V by 0 bases and J by 0 bases, and 15 bases separated the two germline ends. This CDR3 has 17 amino acids. Looked up from germline, CDR1 is LNHDA and CDR2 is SQIVND (reference sequence). CDR3 in amino acids: CASSIETGTPLSYEQYF. The CDR3 bases are TGTGCCAGTAGTATAGAAACCGGGACACCCCTCTCCTACGAGCAGTACTTC.

The V call is TRBV16, the J call TRBJ1-1; unclear D gene. Germline V gene sequence: CDR1 KGHSY, CDR2 FQNENV. The V end lost 4 bases, the J end lost 10 bases, and 22 bases lay between the germline ends. CDR3 length: 15 residues. The CDR3 DNA is TGTGCCAGCAGCCGCGCAATTGGTGTCGGGTCGGGAGCTTTCTTT. It is translated as CASSRAIGVGSGAFF.

This chain uses TRBV30 with TRBJ2-3; TRBD2 agrees at 9 bases. V dropped 0 bases and J dropped 3; count of bases not matched to a gene: 7. The CDR3 runs 16 residues. CDR1 GTSNPN and CDR2 SVGIG come from the germline V gene (reference sequence). CDR3 bases: TGTGCCTGGAGTGTGGGTAGCGGGGGATTAACAGATACGCAGTATTTT. Residues: CAWSVGSGGLTDTQYF.

V usage is TRBV4-1 and J usage is TRBJ2-3, with 13 bases that match TRBD2. This CDR3 has 17 residues. The trim removed 1 base at V and 3 bases at J, leaving 4 bases unmatched. Germline V CDR1 and CDR2: MGHRA, YSYEKL. The CDR3 nucleotides are TGCGCCAGCAGCCAAGGCCTACTAGCGGGAGGGACAGATACGCAGTATTTT. Its protein product is CASSQGLLAGGTDTQYF.

This chain joins TRBV5-1 and TRBJ2-2; D may be TRBD1 (6 bases). The CDR3 length is 13 residues. Germline values: CDR1 SGHRS, CDR2 YFSETQ. V dropped 0 bases and J dropped 6 bases, with 6 bases sitting between them. The CDR3 region has the DNA TGCGCCAGCAGCTTGGGGACAGCCGGGGAGCTGTTTTTT. It yields the protein CASSLGTAGELFF.

The chain couples TRBV19 to TRBJ2-3; 9 nucleotides agree with TRBD2. Looked up from germline, CDR1 is LNHDA and CDR2 is SQIVND (reference sequence). This CDR3 has 16 residues. J was trimmed by 6 bases and V by 5 bases; bases with no gene match: 12. This CDR3 is CASSEIPGTSKDTQYF. CDR3 nucleotides: TGTGCCAGTAGTGAAATCCCCGGGACTAGCAAGGATACGCAGTATTTT.

This chain connects TRBV6-1 to TRBJ2-7; no definite D call. Germline CDR1 and CDR2: MNHNS and SASEGT. The CDR3 consists of 11 residues. V dropped 6 bases and J dropped 2 bases, with 5 bases sitting between them. Written as DNA, the CDR3 is TGTGCCAGCAGGGTAGCCTACGAGCAGTACTTC. Translating gives CASRVAYEQYF.

J is TRBJ2-1 and V is TRBV2; TRBD2 might be the D (6 bases). The CDR3 consists of 14 residues. Looked up from germline, CDR1 is SNHLY and CDR2 is FYNNEI. With 0 bases removed from V and 10 bases from J, the gap between germline ends came to 13 bases. CDR3: CASSEAGLVKEQFF. The CDR3 region has the DNA TGTGCCAGCAGTGAAGCGGGACTTGTTAAGGAGCAGTTCTTC.

The chain links TRBV7-9 to TRBJ1-6, with D hard to call. The CDR3 is 14 amino acids. Germline assignment: CDR1 SEHNR and CDR2 FQNEAQ (reference sequence). Trimming stripped 1 base from V and 7 bases from J, with 8 bases between. The CDR3 spells CASSLGHNNSPLHF. CDR3 DNA sequence: TGTGCCAGCAGCTTAGGGCATAACAATTCACCCCTCCACTTT.

J is TRBJ1-1 and V is TRBV29-1; TRBD1 matches at 10 bases. CDR3 length equals 15 residues. Per the germline V gene, CDR1 is SQVTM and CDR2 is ANQGSEA. Losses at the gene ends were 8 bases for V and 7 bases for J; bases not matched to a gene: 16. The CDR3 DNA sequence: TGCAGCTCCACCGGGACAGGGGCCAAGACATTTGAAGCTTTCTTT. Translation: CSSTGTGAKTFEAFF.

This chain uses TRBV28 with TRBJ2-7; 11 bases map to TRBD2. This CDR3 comprises 15 residues. Unmatched junction bases numbered 3, after V lost 2 bases and J lost 3 bases. Per germline, CDR1 MDHEN and CDR2 SYDVKM. CDR3 in amino acids: CASSLPGLAGYEQYF. CDR3 DNA sequence: TGTGCCAGCAGTTTACCCGGACTAGCGGGCTACGAGCAGTACTTC. The whole variable domain, remainder taken from reference TRBV28 and TRBJ2-7, is DVKVTQSSRYLVKRTGEKVFLECVQDMDHENMFWYRQDPGLGLRLIYFSYDVKMKEKGDIPEGYSVSREKKERFSLILESASTNQTSMYLCASSLPGLAGYEQYFGPGTRLTVT.